This TCR beta chain appears in the sequencing data of a study of blood T cell repertoires in COVID-19. Study as a whole: Acute and convalescent COVID-19 specimens originated in the United States, Italy and Spain.

The CDR3 spans 12 residues. Trimming took 6 bases from V and 4 from J, leaving 9 bases between them. In the authors' methods: The authors estimated nucleated cell counts from reference gene primer amplification. The data were produced by immunoSEQ multiplex PCR, yet TCRdb's version contains in-frame clones alone and is incomplete. V and J calls plus clone size are reproduced from that table; the DNA served to infer D and trimming. The table includes 45,000 to 55,000 clones, 80% to 85% detected once. The rearrangement joins TRBV12-3 or TRBV12-4 to TRBJ1-2; D not certain. The material sequenced was peripheral blood. This sequence was found in a man in his forties or fifties with acute or convalescent COVID-19. The CDR3 coding sequence is TGTGCCAGCAGCCTCGACATCTATGGCTACACCTTC. It encodes CASSLDIYGYTF.